One and the same sample provided the 15 T cell receptor beta chains below, sequenced in a study of OX40 agonist ivuxolimab in advanced cancers. Method: immunoSEQ multiplex PCR; TCRdb's copy keeps in-frame clones and lacks some. The sample holds approximately 77,000 clones, approximately 90% seen once. Material: CD4+ or CD8+ T cells sorted from blood, obtained in a trial of the OX40 agonist ivuxolimab. All receptors derive from an adult with an advanced solid tumor such as melanoma, head and neck, liver or kidney cancer.

The chain links TRBV27 to TRBJ2-7; tentative D call: TRBD1 (5 bases). This CDR3 is built from 13 residues. Germline-derived CDR1 and CDR2 are MNHEY and SMNVEV (reference sequence). Trimming took off 7 bases at V and 2 bases at J, with 12 bases between the two ends. CDR3 in DNA: TGTGCCAGCAAACCGGACACCGCCTACGAGCAGTACTTC. This encodes CASKPDTAYEQYF.

This clone was seen a few times. The chain carries TRBV7-9 and TRBJ2-2; unclear D gene. The CDR3 runs to 11 residues. The V gene's germline CDR1 is SEHNR and CDR2 FQNEAQ (reference sequence). Trimming removed 0 bases from V and 7 bases from J, with 0 bases in between. CDR3: CASSLAGELFF. CDR3 DNA: TGTGCCAGCAGCTTAGCCGGGGAGCTGTTTTTT.

The J gene is TRBJ2-2, the V gene TRBV4-3, with 8 bases that match TRBD1. CDR1 LGHNA and CDR2 YSLEER come from the germline V gene. Germline trimming cut 0 bases from V and 1 base from J; bases unmatched to any gene: 4. This CDR3 has 17 amino acids. In DNA, the CDR3 is TGCGCCAGCAGCCAAGATCGGGGGACAGGGAACACCGGGGAGCTGTTTTTT. Translated: CASSQDRGTGNTGELFF.

The chain has TRBV7-8 and TRBJ2-7; 13 positions match TRBD2. Germline V gene data show CDR1 as SGHVS and CDR2 as FQNEAQ. V trimming: 2 bases; J trimming: 4 bases; junction bases outside the gene matches: 8. The CDR3 length is 17 residues. DNA for the CDR3: TGTGCCAGCAGCTTACAAGGACTAGCGGGAGACAGGTACGAGCAGTACTTC. It yields the protein CASSLQGLAGDRYEQYF.

A word on this clone: A junction end diverges from the germline sequence, so it may reflect a read error. The CDR3 DNA sequence: TGCGCCAGCAGCCAAGCGGGAGGGGACTACGAGCAGTACTTC. This codes for CASSQAGGDYEQYF. V is TRBV5-4 and J is TRBJ2-7, with 10 bases fitting TRBD2. Germline V CDR1 and CDR2: SGHNT, YYREEE (reference sequence). CDR3 length: 14 residues.

The V and J genes are TRBV27 and TRBJ1-1, with D maybe TRBD1 (5 bases). CDR3 length: 15 amino acids. The V gene's germline CDR1 is MNHEY and CDR2 SMNVEV (reference sequence). Between the trimmed V and J ends, which lost 5 bases and 3 bases, there was a span of 16 bases. This CDR3 reads CASSLQPPGDTEAFF. The CDR3 region has the DNA TGTGCCAGCAGTCTCCAACCTCCGGGGGACACTGAAGCTTTCTTT.

The rearrangement joins TRBV11-2 to TRBJ1-1, with D unresolved. CDR1 is SGHAT, CDR2 FQNNGV, per germline. The ends were cut back, 5 bases at V and 5 bases at J, with 12 bases in the middle. The CDR3 loop spans 13 amino acids. The CDR3 nucleotides are TGTGCCAGCAGCCCCGAGGGATGGACTGAAGCTTTCTTT. This sequence encodes CASSPEGWTEAFF.

Here the CDR3 DNA reads TGTGCCAGCAGTTCCGGGACAGGGTTAGGTGAGCAGTTCTTC. This sequence encodes CASSSGTGLGEQFF. The chain recombines TRBV6-5 with TRBJ2-1; 9 bases fit TRBD1. The CDR3 runs 14 residues. Germline V gene data show CDR1 as MNHEY and CDR2 as SVGAGI. Trimming at V came to 4 bases and at J to 9 bases, leaving 7 bases not matched to a gene.

This chain links TRBV28 with TRBJ1-5, with 10 bases matching TRBD1. CDR3 length: 17 amino acids. Germline lookup yields CDR1 MDHEN and CDR2 SYDVKM. V shed 2 bases and J 2 bases; nucleotides not matched to a gene: 6. The CDR3 here is CASSLGTGVLGNQPQHF. The CDR3 DNA follows: TGTGCCAGCAGTTTAGGGACAGGGGTTCTAGGCAATCAGCCCCAGCATTTT.

The chain carries TRBV6-6 and TRBJ1-2; no clear D. V lost 0 bases and J 8 bases, leaving 10 bases between the germline ends. Germline-derived CDR1 and CDR2 are MNHNY and SVGAGI (reference sequence). The CDR3 has 13 residues. The CDR3 region is CASSYSIVEGYTF. As DNA, the CDR3 is TGTGCCAGCAGTTACTCGATCGTTGAGGGCTACACCTTC.

The genes are TRBV11-2 and TRBJ2-7; D is unclear. The V gene's germline CDR1 is SGHAT and CDR2 FQNNGV. Trimming removed 4 bases at V and 4 bases at J, with 20 bases between. The CDR3 is made up of 16 amino acids. The CDR3: CASSSLRSEAEYEQYF. CDR3 sequence (DNA): TGTGCCAGCAGCTCCCTCCGTTCAGAGGCCGAGTACGAGCAGTACTTC.

This clone was counted a few times. The chain carries TRBV2 and TRBJ1-5; D not resolved. This CDR3 contains 15 residues. Germline V lookup: CDR1 SNHLY, CDR2 FYNNEI. Trimming shortened V by 7 bases and J by 4 bases, and 17 bases separated the two germline ends. The CDR3 loop reads CASKGIIGGNQPQHF. CDR3 coding DNA: TGTGCCAGCAAAGGGATAATAGGTGGTAATCAGCCCCAGCATTTT. Using reference TRBV2 and TRBJ1-5 for the parts outside the CDR3, the full variable domain is EPEVTQTPSHQVTQMGQEVILRCVPISNHLYFYWYRQILGQKVEFLVSFYNNEISEKSEIFDDQFSVERPDGSNFTLKIRSTKLEDSAMYFCASKGIIGGNQPQHFGDGTRLSIL.

The chain joins TRBV9 to TRBJ1-3, with 7 bases aligning to TRBD1. CDR1 is SGDLS and CDR2 is YYNGEE in the germline V gene. After removal of 0 bases from V and 8 bases from J, the junction contained 8 bases not matched to a gene. The CDR3 runs 15 residues. As DNA, the CDR3 is TGTGCCAGCAGCGTAGAGGGAGACAGGGTGGACACCATATATTTT. Protein sequence: CASSVEGDRVDTIYF.

This chain connects TRBV28 to TRBJ2-7; D might be TRBD1 (6 bases). V lost 6 bases to trimming and J lost 2 bases, with 14 bases between them. CDR1 MDHEN and CDR2 SYDVKM come from the germline V gene. This CDR3 comprises 14 residues. The CDR3 sequence: CASRGTGNTYEQYF. The CDR3 nucleotides read TGTGCCAGCAGGGGAACAGGGAACACCTACGAGCAGTACTTC.

The rearrangement joins TRBV11-3 to TRBJ1-1; tentative D call: TRBD1 (5 bases). The CDR3 is made up of 16 amino acids. In germline, CDR1 is SGHNT, CDR2 YENEEA. V lost 1 base and J 4 bases, leaving 16 bases between the germline ends. This CDR3 is CASSLGGGAGGTEAFF. The CDR3 nucleotides read TGTGCCAGCAGCTTAGGAGGAGGGGCGGGGGGCACTGAAGCTTTCTTT.